This T cell receptor beta chain was observed in a study of T cell repertoires in cytomegalovirus infection. Looking at the study overall: Recently identified HLA-C-restricted CMV epitopes were used, and well-studied HLA-B-restricted CMV epitopes were used as well. It was the public TCR beta signatures that indicated both CMV infection and matching HLA type. Study conclusions and caveats: Cumulative frequency (of public TCR beta family members) identified carriers of CMV plus the relevant HLA. Ex vivo responses were dominated by HLA-C-restricted CMV-specific TCR beta clonotypes.

TCRdb passed the reads through MiXCR, listing each CDR3 protein once. The table has about 220,000 distinct CDR3 sequences, approximately 38% seen once. This clonotype appeared a few times. The antigen is not known. CDR3 length equals 15 residues. V shed 7 bases and J 0 bases; nucleotides not matched to a gene: 7. CDR1 is LNHDA, CDR2 SQIVND, per germline (reference sequence). V usage is TRBV19 and J usage is TRBJ2-7; 9 bases map to TRBD2. The clonotype originates from a human donor in good health (CMV status not recorded). Some clones in this sample may be carry-over from other donors' samples. The sequencing used CD8+ T cells from cultured PBMCs, collected from culture after CMV antigen stimulation. CDR3 sequence (DNA): TGTGCCAGTAAGGGGCCTAGCGGGACCTCCTACGAGCAGTACTTC. It codes for CASKGPSGTSYEQYF.